Shown below are 8 T cell receptor beta chains from a single sample sequenced in a study of blood T cell repertoires in COVID-19. This table comes from immunoSEQ multiplex PCR, and its TCRdb copy is limited to in-frame clones, with some not included. The sample consists of 150,000 to 200,000 clones, around four fifths of them appearing once. The material sequenced was peripheral blood. The receptors shown here come from a woman older than 75 with COVID-19, enrolled during active disease.

The rearrangement joins TRBV5-1 to TRBJ2-7, with 9 bases lining up with TRBD2. The J segment lost 2 bases and the V segment lost 3 bases, leaving 3 bases of the junction unmatched. Germline values: CDR1 SGHRS, CDR2 YFSETQ. The CDR3 totals 14 residues. The DNA for the CDR3 is TGCGCCAGCAGCTCGACTAGCGGAACCTACGAGCAGTACTTC. It translates to CASSSTSGTYEQYF.

The CDR3 region has the DNA TGTGCCAGCAGGGATAGAGGGAACCAGTATGGCTACACCTTC. Translation: CASRDRGNQYGYTF. The chain recombines TRBV3-1 (or the pseudogene TRBV3-2) with TRBJ1-2; D gene uncertain. Trimming removed 6 bases from V and 5 bases from J, with 16 bases in between. The germline CDR1 and CDR2 sequences are LGHDT and YNNKEL (reference sequence). The CDR3 has 14 amino acids.

Written as DNA, the CDR3 is TGTGCCAGTAGTTCGGGGACAGGGGGTCTTCGTGGCTATGGCTACACCTTC. Translation gives CASSSGTGGLRGYGYTF. The chain couples TRBV19 to TRBJ1-2; TRBD1 matches at 11 bases. The CDR3 has 17 amino acids. From germline, CDR1 is LNHDA and CDR2 SQIVND (reference sequence). Trimming took 5 bases from V and 4 from J; bases not matched to a gene: 12.

This clone was seen once. V usage is TRBV25-1 and J usage is TRBJ1-1; no firm D call. Germline V gene sequence: CDR1 MGHDK, CDR2 SYGVNS. V was trimmed by 5 bases and J by 6 bases, leaving 10 bases between them. This CDR3 has 12 amino acids. CDR3 loop: CASSSSYSEAFF. CDR3 sequence (DNA): TGTGCCAGCAGTTCTTCCTATTCTGAAGCTTTCTTT.

The chain links TRBV5-1 to TRBJ1-6; D not resolved. Trimming pared 3 bases from V and 6 bases from J, leaving 13 bases between. The CDR3 extends over 15 amino acids. Germline CDR1 is SGHRS and CDR2 is YFSETQ. CDR3 residues: CASSWVAGGNSPLHF. In DNA form, the CDR3 reads TGCGCCAGCAGCTGGGTAGCGGGAGGTAATTCACCCCTCCACTTT.

The chain couples TRBV5-1 to TRBJ1-6; D unclear. CDR1 and CDR2 (germline): SGHRS, YFSETQ. Between the trimmed V and J ends, which lost 4 bases and 7 bases, there was a span of 15 bases. The CDR3 has 15 amino acids. CDR3 sequence reads: CASSLRADGNSPLHF. The CDR3 DNA reads TGCGCCAGCAGCCTCCGTGCTGACGGGAATTCACCCCTCCACTTT.

The gene calls are TRBV23-1 and TRBJ1-5, with 10 bases lining up with TRBD1. TRBV23-1 falls under the ORF class, with uncertain function. The CDR3 loop spans 15 amino acids. Unmatched junction bases numbered 10, after V lost 5 bases and J lost 9 bases. The CDR3 DNA sequence: TGCGCCAGCAGTAGAACCGGGACAGGGGTGCTGCCCCAGCATTTT. Protein: CASSRTGTGVLPQHF.

This clone was seen a single time. The chain is built from TRBV5-1 and TRBJ2-5; TRBD2 is a possible D gene (5 bases). V was clipped by 3 bases and J by 3 bases, with 9 bases between them. CDR1 SGHRS and CDR2 YFSETQ come from the germline V gene. This CDR3 contains 13 residues. CDR3 sequence reads: CASSWTEEETQYF. In nucleotides, the CDR3 is TGCGCCAGCAGCTGGACTGAAGAAGAGACCCAGTACTTC.